This T cell receptor (beta chain) was recorded in a study of blood T cell repertoires in COVID-19. The overall study: PBMCs, B-cell-depleted T cells, or T cells were the source of the cDNA or gDNA that made up the material.

The cohort comprised adults aged roughly 18 to 95 years residing in about two dozen US areas. Participants reported their clinical history, and cohort assignment relied on those reports. Germline CDR1 SGDLS, CDR2 YYNGEE. This CDR3 spans 14 amino acids. Trimming left V 4 bases short and J 4 bases short, with 14 bases between. Per the original data handling: Researchers report that nucleated cell counts were estimated from reference gene primer amplification. Sequenced by immunoSEQ multiplex PCR; TCRdb stores in-frame clones only, minus some. V and J calls and clone size are copied from that table; D and trimming were computed from the DNA. Here the sample spans approximately 360,000 clones, approximately 90% being singletons.

Sequencing was done on a sample of PBMCs or T cells enriched from blood (not recorded which). This chain links TRBV9 with TRBJ1-1, with D tentatively TRBD1 (5 bases). The sequence derives from a woman aged 25 to 39 with acute COVID-19. The CDR3 loop is CASSPMGEGTEAFF. The CDR3, as DNA: TGTGCCAGCAGCCCGATGGGGGAGGGCACTGAAGCTTTCTTT.